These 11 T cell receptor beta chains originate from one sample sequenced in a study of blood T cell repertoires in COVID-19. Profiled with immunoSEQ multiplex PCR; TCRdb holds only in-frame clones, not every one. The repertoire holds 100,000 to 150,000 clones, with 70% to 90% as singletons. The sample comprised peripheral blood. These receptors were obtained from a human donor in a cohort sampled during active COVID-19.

Here the CDR3 DNA reads TGTGCCAGCAGCTCCCGGGATTCCTACGAGCAGTACTTC. Translating gives CASSSRDSYEQYF. The chain has TRBV14 and TRBJ2-7, with a possible D match to TRBD2 (5 bases). The germline V and J ends were trimmed by 5 bases and 1 base, with 9 bases remaining between them. This CDR3 is 13 amino acids long. Germline assignment: CDR1 SGHDN and CDR2 FVKESK.

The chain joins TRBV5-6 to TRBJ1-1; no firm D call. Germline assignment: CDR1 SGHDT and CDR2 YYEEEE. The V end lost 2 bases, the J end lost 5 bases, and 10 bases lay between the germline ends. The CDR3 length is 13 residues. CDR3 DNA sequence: TGTGCCAGCAGCTTCCAGGTTAGGACTGAAGCTTTCTTT. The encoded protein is CASSFQVRTEAFF.

The DNA for the CDR3 is TGTGCCAGCAGCCAAGGGACAGGCGGAAACACCATATATTTT. It specifies CASSQGTGGNTIYF. The chain combines TRBV4-2 with TRBJ1-3, with 7 positions matching TRBD1. The trim removed 1 base at V and 4 bases at J, leaving 1 base unmatched. The CDR3 spans 14 residues. Germline V lookup: CDR1 LGHNA, CDR2 YNFKEQ.

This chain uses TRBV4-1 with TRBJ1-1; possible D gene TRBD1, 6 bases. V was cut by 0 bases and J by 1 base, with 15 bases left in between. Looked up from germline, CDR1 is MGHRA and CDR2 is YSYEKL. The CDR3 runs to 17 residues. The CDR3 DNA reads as TGCGCCAGCAGCCAAGACAGATTGGGACATCCGAACACTGAAGCTTTCTTT. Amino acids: CASSQDRLGHPNTEAFF.

CDR3 protein: CASSLLGETQYF. The CDR3 DNA reads as TGCGCCAGCAGCCTCCTCGGGGAGACCCAGTACTTC. The chain is built from TRBV10-2 and TRBJ2-5; D is uncertain. V was cut by 6 bases and J by 5 bases, with 10 bases left in between. This CDR3 region has 12 residues. Germline assignment: CDR1 WSHSY and CDR2 SAAADI.

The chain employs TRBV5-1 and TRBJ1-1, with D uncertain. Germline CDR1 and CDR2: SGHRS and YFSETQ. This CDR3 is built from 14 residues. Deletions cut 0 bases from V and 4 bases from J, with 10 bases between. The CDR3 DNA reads TGCGCCAGCAGCTTGGACGTGGGCCCCACTGAAGCTTTCTTT. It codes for CASSLDVGPTEAFF.

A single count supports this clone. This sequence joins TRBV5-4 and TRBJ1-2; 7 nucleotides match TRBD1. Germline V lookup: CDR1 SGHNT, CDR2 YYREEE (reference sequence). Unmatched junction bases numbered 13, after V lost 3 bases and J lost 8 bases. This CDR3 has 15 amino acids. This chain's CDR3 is CASSSLTGEREGYTF. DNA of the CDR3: TGTGCCAGCAGCTCGTTAACAGGGGAGAGGGAAGGCTACACCTTC. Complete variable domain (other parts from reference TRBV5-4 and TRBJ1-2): ETGVTQSPTHLIKTRGQQVTLRCSSQSGHNTVSWYQQALGQGPQFIFQYYREEENGRGNFPPRFSGLQFPNYSSELNVNALELDDSALYLCASSSLTGEREGYTFGSGTRLTVV.

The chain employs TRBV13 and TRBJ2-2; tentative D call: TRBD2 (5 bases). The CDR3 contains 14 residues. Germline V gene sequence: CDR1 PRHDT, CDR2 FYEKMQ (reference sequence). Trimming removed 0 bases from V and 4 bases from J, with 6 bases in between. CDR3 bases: TGTGCCAGCAGCTTAGGAGGAGGCACCGGGGAGCTGTTTTTT. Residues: CASSLGGGTGELFF.

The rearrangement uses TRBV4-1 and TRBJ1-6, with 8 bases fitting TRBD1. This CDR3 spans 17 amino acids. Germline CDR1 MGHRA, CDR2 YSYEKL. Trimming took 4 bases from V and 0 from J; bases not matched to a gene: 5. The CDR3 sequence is CASSPRQGSSYNSPLHF. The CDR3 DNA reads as TGCGCCAGCAGCCCCCGACAGGGGAGCTCCTATAATTCACCCCTCCACTTT.

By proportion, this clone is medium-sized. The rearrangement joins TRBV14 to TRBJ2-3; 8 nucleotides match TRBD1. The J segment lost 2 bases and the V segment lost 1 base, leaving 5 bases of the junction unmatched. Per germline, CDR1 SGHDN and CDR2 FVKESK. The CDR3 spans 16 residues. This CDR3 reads CASSQGQGAFTDTQYF. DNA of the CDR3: TGTGCCAGCAGCCAAGGCCAGGGGGCGTTCACAGATACGCAGTATTTT.

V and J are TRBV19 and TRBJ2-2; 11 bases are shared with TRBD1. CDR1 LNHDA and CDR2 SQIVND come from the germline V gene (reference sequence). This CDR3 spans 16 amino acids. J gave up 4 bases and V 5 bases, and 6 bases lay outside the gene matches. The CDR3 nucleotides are TGTGCCAGTAGTCCAGGACAGGGGGCGCGCACCGGGGAGCTGTTTTTT. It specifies CASSPGQGARTGELFF.